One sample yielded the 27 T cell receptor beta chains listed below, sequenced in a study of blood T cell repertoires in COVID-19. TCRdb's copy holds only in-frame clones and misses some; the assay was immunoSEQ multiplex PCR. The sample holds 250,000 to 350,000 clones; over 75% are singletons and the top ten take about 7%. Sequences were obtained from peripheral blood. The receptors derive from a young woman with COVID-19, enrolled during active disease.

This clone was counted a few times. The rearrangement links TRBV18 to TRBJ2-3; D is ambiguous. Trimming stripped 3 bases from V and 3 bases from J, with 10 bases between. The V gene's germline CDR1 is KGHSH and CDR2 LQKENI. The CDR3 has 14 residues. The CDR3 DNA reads TGTGCCAGCTCACCCGACTCTCGGACAGATACGCAGTATTTT. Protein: CASSPDSRTDTQYF.

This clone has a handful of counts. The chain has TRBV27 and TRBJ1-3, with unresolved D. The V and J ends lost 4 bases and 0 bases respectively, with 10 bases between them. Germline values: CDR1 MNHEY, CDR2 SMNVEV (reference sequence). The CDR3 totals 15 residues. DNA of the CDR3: TGTGCCAGCAGTTCTTACGGGAGCTCTGGAAACACCATATATTTT. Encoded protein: CASSSYGSSGNTIYF.

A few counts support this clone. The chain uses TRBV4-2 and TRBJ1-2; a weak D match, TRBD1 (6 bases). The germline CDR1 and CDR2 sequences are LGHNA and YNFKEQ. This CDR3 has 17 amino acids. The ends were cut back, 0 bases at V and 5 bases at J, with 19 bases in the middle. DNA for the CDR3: TGTGCCAGCAGCCAAGAGAGAGGGGGGGTCGCTTGGTATGGCTACACCTTC. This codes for CASSQERGGVAWYGYTF.

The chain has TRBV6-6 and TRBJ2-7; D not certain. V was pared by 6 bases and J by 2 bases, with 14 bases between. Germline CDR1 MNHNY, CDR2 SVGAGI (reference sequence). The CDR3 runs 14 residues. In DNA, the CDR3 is TGTGCCAGCAGGCTCAGTTCCCGGGCCTACGAGCAGTACTTC. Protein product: CASRLSSRAYEQYF.

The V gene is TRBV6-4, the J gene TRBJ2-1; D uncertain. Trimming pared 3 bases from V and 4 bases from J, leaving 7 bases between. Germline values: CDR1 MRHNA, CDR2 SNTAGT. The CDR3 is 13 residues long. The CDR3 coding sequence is TGTGCCAGCAGTGAGGCTGCATACAATGAGCAGTTCTTC. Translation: CASSEAAYNEQFF.

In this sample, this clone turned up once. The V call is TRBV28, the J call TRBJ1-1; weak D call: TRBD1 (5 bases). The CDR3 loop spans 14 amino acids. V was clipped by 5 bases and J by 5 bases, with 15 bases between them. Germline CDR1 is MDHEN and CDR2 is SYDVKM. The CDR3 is CASSPGGGRTEAFF. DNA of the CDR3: TGTGCCAGCAGTCCCGGGGGGGGACGGACTGAAGCTTTCTTT.

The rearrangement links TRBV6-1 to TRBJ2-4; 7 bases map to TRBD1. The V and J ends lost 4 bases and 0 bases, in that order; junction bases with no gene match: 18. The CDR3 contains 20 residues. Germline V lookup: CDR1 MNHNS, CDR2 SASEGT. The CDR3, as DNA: TGTGCCAGCAGTGCAGAGTTTCCGGGACAGCACATTTTAGCCAAAAACATTCAGTACTTC. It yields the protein CASSAEFPGQHILAKNIQYF.

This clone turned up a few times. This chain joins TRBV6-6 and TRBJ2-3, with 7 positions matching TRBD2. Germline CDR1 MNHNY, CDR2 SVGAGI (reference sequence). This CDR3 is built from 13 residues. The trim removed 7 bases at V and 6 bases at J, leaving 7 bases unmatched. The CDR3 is CASNKRDGDTQYF. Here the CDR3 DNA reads TGTGCCAGCAATAAGCGGGACGGGGATACGCAGTATTTT.

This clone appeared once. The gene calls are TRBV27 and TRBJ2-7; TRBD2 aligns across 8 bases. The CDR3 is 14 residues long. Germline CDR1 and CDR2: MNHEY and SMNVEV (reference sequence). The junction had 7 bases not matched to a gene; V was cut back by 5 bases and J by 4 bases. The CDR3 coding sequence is TGTGCCAGCAGTCTAGGACTAGCCGGGTACGAGCAGTACTTC. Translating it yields CASSLGLAGYEQYF.

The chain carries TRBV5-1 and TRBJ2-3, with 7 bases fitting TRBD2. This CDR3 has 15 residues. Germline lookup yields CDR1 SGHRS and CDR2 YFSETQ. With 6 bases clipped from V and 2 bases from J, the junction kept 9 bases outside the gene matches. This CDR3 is CASKVLAVNTDTQYF. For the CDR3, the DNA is TGCGCCAGCAAGGTCCTAGCGGTAAACACAGATACGCAGTATTTT.

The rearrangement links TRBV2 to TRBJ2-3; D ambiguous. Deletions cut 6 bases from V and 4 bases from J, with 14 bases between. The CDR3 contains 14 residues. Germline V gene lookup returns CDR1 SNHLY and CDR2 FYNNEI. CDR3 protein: CASRVQITADTQYF. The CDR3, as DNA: TGTGCCAGCAGGGTACAAATTACAGCAGATACGCAGTATTTT.

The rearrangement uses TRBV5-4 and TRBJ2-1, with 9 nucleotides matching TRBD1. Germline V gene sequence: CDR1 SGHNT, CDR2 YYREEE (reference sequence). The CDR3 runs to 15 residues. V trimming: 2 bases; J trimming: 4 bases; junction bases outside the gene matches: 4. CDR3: CASSFDRGGYNEQFF. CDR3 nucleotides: TGTGCCAGCAGCTTCGACAGGGGGGGATACAATGAGCAGTTCTTC.

CDR3 loop: CASSVDPGLGNEQFF. For the CDR3, the DNA is TGTGCCAGCAGCGTAGATCCAGGGTTGGGCAATGAGCAGTTCTTC. The gene calls are TRBV9 and TRBJ2-1; D is perhaps TRBD1 (5 bases). The CDR3 has 15 residues. The ends were cut back, 0 bases at V and 6 bases at J, with 13 bases in the middle. Germline values: CDR1 SGDLS, CDR2 YYNGEE.

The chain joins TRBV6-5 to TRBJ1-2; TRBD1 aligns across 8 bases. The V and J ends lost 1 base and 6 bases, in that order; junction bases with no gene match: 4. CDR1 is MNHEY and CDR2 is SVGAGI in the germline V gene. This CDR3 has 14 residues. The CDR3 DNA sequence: TGTGCCAGCAGTTACTTATACAGGGGGAATGGCTACACCTTC. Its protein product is CASSYLYRGNGYTF.

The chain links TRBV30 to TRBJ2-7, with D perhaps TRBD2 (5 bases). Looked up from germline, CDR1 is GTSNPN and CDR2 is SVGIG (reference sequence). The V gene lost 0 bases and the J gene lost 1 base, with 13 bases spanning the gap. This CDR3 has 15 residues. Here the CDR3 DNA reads TGTGCCTGGAGTGTTCGCCGATCGGGATCCTACGAGCAGTACTTC. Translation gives CAWSVRRSGSYEQYF.

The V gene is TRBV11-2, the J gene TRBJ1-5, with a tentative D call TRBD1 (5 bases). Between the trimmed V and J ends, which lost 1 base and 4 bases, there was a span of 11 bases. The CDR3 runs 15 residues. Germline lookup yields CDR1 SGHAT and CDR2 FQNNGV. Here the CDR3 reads CASSLVGGGNQPQHF. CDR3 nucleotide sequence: TGTGCCAGCAGCTTAGTGGGCGGGGGGAATCAGCCCCAGCATTTT.

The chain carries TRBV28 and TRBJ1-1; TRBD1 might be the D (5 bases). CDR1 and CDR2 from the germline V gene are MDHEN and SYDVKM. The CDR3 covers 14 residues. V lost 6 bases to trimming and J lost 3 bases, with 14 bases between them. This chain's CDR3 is CASSRTRDYTEAFF. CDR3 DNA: TGTGCCAGCAGCCGAACCAGGGATTACACTGAAGCTTTCTTT. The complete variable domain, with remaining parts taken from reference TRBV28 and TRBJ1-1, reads DVKVTQSSRYLVKRTGEKVFLECVQDMDHENMFWYRQDPGLGLRLIYFSYDVKMKEKGDIPEGYSVSREKKERFSLILESASTNQTSMYLCASSRTRDYTEAFFGQGTRLTVV.

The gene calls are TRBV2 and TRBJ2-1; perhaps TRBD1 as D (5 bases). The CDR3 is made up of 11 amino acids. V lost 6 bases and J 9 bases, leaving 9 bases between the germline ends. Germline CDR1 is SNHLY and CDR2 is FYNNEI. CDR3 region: CASRRQGEQFF. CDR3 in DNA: TGTGCCAGCAGGAGGCAGGGTGAGCAGTTCTTC.

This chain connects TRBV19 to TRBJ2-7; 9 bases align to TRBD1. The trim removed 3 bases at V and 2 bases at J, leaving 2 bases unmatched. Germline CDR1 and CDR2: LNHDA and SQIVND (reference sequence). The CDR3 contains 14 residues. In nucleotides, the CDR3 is TGTGCCAGTAGTATGGGGACAGGGACCTACGAGCAGTACTTC. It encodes CASSMGTGTYEQYF.

This CDR3 is CASTSGGLNQPQHF. CDR3 DNA: TGTGCCAGCACCTCGGGAGGCCTTAATCAGCCCCAGCATTTT. The chain is built from TRBV28 and TRBJ1-5; D unresolved. Trimming cost V 7 bases and J 4 bases, with 14 bases left between them. The CDR3 has 14 residues. Germline CDR1 MDHEN, CDR2 SYDVKM.

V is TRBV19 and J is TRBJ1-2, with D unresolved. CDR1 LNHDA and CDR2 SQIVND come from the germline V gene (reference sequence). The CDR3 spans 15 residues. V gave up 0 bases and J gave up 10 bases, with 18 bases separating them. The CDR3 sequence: CASSIDLGRGADYTF. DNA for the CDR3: TGTGCCAGTAGTATAGATCTAGGTCGAGGAGCGGACTACACCTTC.

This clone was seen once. This chain's CDR3 is CASSQVRTVENGYTF. DNA of the CDR3: TGCGCCAGCAGCCAAGTTAGGACAGTAGAGAATGGCTACACCTTC. This rearrangement joins TRBV4-1 to TRBJ1-2; tentative D call: TRBD1 (6 bases). V lost 1 base and J lost 6, with 15 bases in between. Per germline, CDR1 MGHRA and CDR2 YSYEKL. The CDR3 extends over 15 amino acids.

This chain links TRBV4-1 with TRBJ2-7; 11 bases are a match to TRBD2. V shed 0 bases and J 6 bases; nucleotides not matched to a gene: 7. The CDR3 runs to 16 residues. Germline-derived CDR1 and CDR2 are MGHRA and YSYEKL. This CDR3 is CASSQDRRLAGLEQYF. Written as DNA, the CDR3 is TGCGCCAGCAGCCAAGATCGGAGACTAGCGGGGCTCGAGCAGTACTTC.

CDR3 in DNA: TGTGCCAGCACCTCCGGTGGGCAGGGCTCCGGCTACACCTTC. This gives the protein CASTSGGQGSGYTF. The chain joins TRBV28 to TRBJ1-2; possible D gene TRBD1, 5 bases. CDR1 and CDR2 (germline): MDHEN, SYDVKM. The CDR3 sequence is 14 residues long. V was shortened by 7 bases and J by 8 bases, with 20 bases between the two germline ends.

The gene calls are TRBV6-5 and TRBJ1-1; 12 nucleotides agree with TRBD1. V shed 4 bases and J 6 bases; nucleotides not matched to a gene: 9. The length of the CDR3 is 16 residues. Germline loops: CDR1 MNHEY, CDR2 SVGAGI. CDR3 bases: TGTGCCAGCAGTTCCGGGACAGGGGGCGAGAAGTCTGAAGCTTTCTTT. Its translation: CASSSGTGGEKSEAFF.

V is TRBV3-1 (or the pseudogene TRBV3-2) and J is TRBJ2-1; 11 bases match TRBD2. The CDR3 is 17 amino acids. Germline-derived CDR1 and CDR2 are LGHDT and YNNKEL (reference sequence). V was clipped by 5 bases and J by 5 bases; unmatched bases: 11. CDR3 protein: CASSSVAGGGSDNEQFF. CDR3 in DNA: TGTGCCAGCAGCAGTGTAGCGGGAGGGGGATCAGACAATGAGCAGTTCTTC.

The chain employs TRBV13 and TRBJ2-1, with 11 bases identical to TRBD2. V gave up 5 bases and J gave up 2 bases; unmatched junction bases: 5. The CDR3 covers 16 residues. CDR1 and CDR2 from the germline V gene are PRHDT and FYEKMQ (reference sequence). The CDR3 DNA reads TGTGCCAGCAGCCCGACGGGACTAGCGGCCTACAATGAGCAGTTCTTC. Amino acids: CASSPTGLAAYNEQFF.